This record concerns one T cell receptor beta chain sequence. The antigen is undetermined. The data stem from a study of cytomegalovirus exposure and HLA in healthy donors. General study results and limits: Rarity held for most TCR sequences, but there were some public TCRs that occurred in many donors.

PCR employed 60 Vbeta and 13 Jbeta primers. Method: immunoSEQ multiplex PCR; TCRdb's copy keeps in-frame clones and lacks some. The sample holds 50,000 or so clones. This TCR was recovered from a man aged 45-60 years in good health and CMV-seropositive. Sequencing was done on a sample of PBMCs.

As DNA, the CDR3 is TGTGCCAGCAGGTTACAGGGAGTCGGTGAAAAACTGTTTTTT. Translation gives CASRLQGVGEKLFF. The chain has TRBV2 and TRBJ1-4; maybe TRBD1 (6 bases). The germline gives CDR1 SNHLY, CDR2 FYNNEI. V gave up 6 bases and J gave up 7 bases, with 15 bases separating them. The CDR3 length is 14 residues.